This TCR beta chain was recorded in a study of breast tumors, draining lymph nodes, adjacent tissues (dated by TCRdb to between 2015 and 2016). General notes on the study: The study compared TCR beta repertoires across tumor, adjacent nontumor tissue and axillary lymph nodes from breast cancer patients. In human breast cancer, the study set out to evaluate how tumor, surrounding tissue and draining lymph node repertoires relate to one another and whether T cells may move between these sites.

The lymph node samples were taken from the axillary draining lymph nodes of breast cancer patients. Trimming removed 5 bases from V and 4 bases from J, leaving 27 bases between the germline ends. Via the germline V gene, CDR1 is SGHAT and CDR2 FQNNGV. There are 19 amino acids in the CDR3, from cysteine to phenylalanine inclusive. Only the CDR3 DNA stays, 57 bases, in frame from base 1. In this sample, this clonotype turned up a few times. Its antigen remains undetermined. No base-level quality is on record; no much larger clone is a single base apart. What the study reported, not specific to this receptor: The study presented the conclusion that tumor T cells originate in lymph nodes as consistent with a hypothesis, not as something directly demonstrated. A scenario in which most tumor T cells derive from the lymph node and then expand within tumor tissue was judged to be consistent with the data. The similarity between tumor and nontumor tissue repertoires was significantly greater in luminal-like breast cancer than in basal-like breast cancer. Tumor T-cell repertoires showed less diversity than lymph node repertoires and more diversity than nontumor tissue repertoires, and tumor T-cell repertoires showed preferential V and J gene usage.

Reads for this sample came from an Illumina HiSeq 2000. TCR beta chain libraries were generated through multiplex PCR amplification. High-throughput sequencing was used to analyze the amplified TCR beta chain products. The public reads were reanalyzed by TCRdb: fastp trimming at Q25, MiXCR alignment, in-frame beta chains only. Each record represents a unique CDR3 protein, reported with the most common genes and DNA among its rows. In this sample the table shows about 200,000 distinct CDR3 sequences, under 40% of which occur a single time. The ten largest make up approximately 3.6% of the sample. The source is a female donor with breast cancer. Some clones in this sample may be carry-over from other donors' samples. The sequence links TRBV11-2 to TRBJ2-1; the D segment may tentatively be TRBD1 or TRBD2, each giving 5 matched bases. Sequencing used axillary lymph node tissue. The DNA sequence reads TGTGCCAGCAGCAGAGGGGATGCCCCACGCGGATTCCCTTACAATGAGCAGTTCTTC. It is translated as CASSRGDAPRGFPYNEQFF.